The clone carrying this TCR beta chain occurred many times. This record comes from a study of T cells in Graves' hyperthyroidism and ophthalmopathy. TCR beta CDR3 sequences were amplified from RNA transcripts. The HTBI primer set was used in a first-round RT-PCR of the TCR CDR3. TCRdb ran MiXCR on the multiplex PCR reads and lists one entry per CDR3 protein. The table lists hundreds of thousands of distinct CDR3 sequences, roughly 15% of them singletons. J gave up 3 bases and V 0 bases, and 7 bases lay outside the gene matches. CDR1 and CDR2 (germline): DFQATT, SNEGSKA (reference sequence). The CDR3 has 15 amino acids.

The chain recombines TRBV20-1 with TRBJ2-7; TRBD2 matches at 8 bases. Sequencing was performed on blood. The TCR sequence derives from a woman aged 18 to 35 with Graves' hyperthyroidism. The CDR3 DNA is TGCAGTGCTAGAGATGAGAGGACTAGCCACTACGAGCAGTACTTC. Translated: CSARDERTSHYEQYF.